Presented here are 29 T cell receptor beta chains from one specimen sequenced in a study of tumor-infiltrating lymphocytes in oesophageal squamous cell carcinoma. TCRdb re-called the PCR reads with MiXCR, one entry per CDR3 protein. This sample has about 15,000 distinct CDR3 sequences; roughly 50% occur once, and the top ten carry around two fifths. The sequenced sample was esophageal tumor tissue. These receptors were taken from a female donor with esophageal squamous cell carcinoma.

The chain employs TRBV7-2 and TRBJ2-7; D uncertain. The ends were cut back, 6 bases at V and 6 bases at J, with 15 bases in the middle. Germline values: CDR1 SGHTA, CDR2 FQGNSA. The CDR3 sequence is 13 residues long. CDR3 bases: TGTGCCAGCAGGCCACCTGGAGTTCCCGAGCAGTACTTC. Translated: CASRPPGVPEQYF. The full variable domain, with the rest looked up from reference TRBV7-2 and TRBJ2-7, is GAGVSQSPSNKVTEKGKDVELRCDPISGHTALYWYRQSLGQGLEFLIYFQGNSAPDKSGLPSDRFSAERTGGSVSTLTIQRTQQEDSAVYLCASRPPGVPEQYFGPGTRLTVT.

The chain joins TRBV6-1 to TRBJ2-1, with D tentatively TRBD2 (5 bases). The V gene lost 2 bases and the J gene lost 0 bases, with 8 bases spanning the gap. In germline, CDR1 is MNHNS, CDR2 SASEGT. The CDR3 runs 15 residues. The CDR3 coding sequence is TGTGCCAGCAGTGAACTAGCTACCTCCTACAATGAGCAGTTCTTC. Translating gives CASSELATSYNEQFF.

CDR3 bases: TGTGCCAGCAGTGAACTTATGGGCGCACTCTACAATGAGCAGTTCTTC. Protein product: CASSELMGALYNEQFF. V is TRBV6-1 and J is TRBJ2-1; D unclear. The CDR3 runs to 16 residues. CDR1 and CDR2 (germline): MNHNS, SASEGT. Trimming pared 2 bases from V and 3 bases from J, leaving 14 bases between.

V gene TRBV7-3 combines with J gene TRBJ2-7; 7 nucleotides line up with TRBD1. The tail of the sequence fits TRBJ1-2 better, so the J call may be wrong. This CDR3 spans 15 amino acids. Germline V lookup: CDR1 SGHTA, CDR2 FQGTGA. This chain's CDR3 is CASRPTGDVGYGYTF. DNA of the CDR3: TGTGCCAGCAGGCCTACAGGGGACGTAGGCTATGGCTACACCTTC.

This clonotype showed up just a few times. This sequence may be a read error, since a much larger clone differs from it by one base. This chain uses TRBV7-6 with TRBJ2-5, with D maybe TRBD1 (6 bases). The CDR3 covers 18 residues. Germline assignment: CDR1 SGHVS and CDR2 FNYEAQ. V shed 1 base and J shed 11 bases, with 29 bases lying between them. This CDR3 is CASSLGHTAHRVYNEQYF. The CDR3 DNA follows: TGTGCCAGCAGCTTAGGCCACACAGCTCACAGGGTCTACAATGAGCAGTACTTC.

This clonotype was detected ten times or more. The chain couples TRBV6-6 to TRBJ2-7; TRBD1 or TRBD2 may be the D gene (6 bases each). Germline CDR1 and CDR2: MNHNY and SVGAGI (reference sequence). This CDR3 contains 14 residues. V was clipped by 4 bases and J by 0 bases, with 10 bases between them. CDR3 bases: TGTGCCAGCAGTTTTGGGGGGCTCTCCTACGAGCAGTACTTC. Residues: CASSFGGLSYEQYF.

This clonotype has just one count. The chain employs TRBV5-1 and TRBJ2-3; TRBD2 matches at 10 bases. V lost 3 bases, J lost 3 bases, and 1 base stayed unmatched. CDR3 length equals 14 residues. CDR1 and CDR2 from the germline V gene are SGHRS and YFSETQ. The CDR3 loop reads CASSSSGRTDTQYF. CDR3 in DNA: TGCGCCAGCAGCTCTAGCGGGAGAACAGATACGCAGTATTTT.

This clonotype came up a few times. The chain joins TRBV7-9 to TRBJ2-3; 8 bases line up with TRBD2. Germline V gene lookup returns CDR1 SEHNR and CDR2 FQNEAQ (reference sequence). The ends lost 1 base at V and 0 bases at J; junction bases unmatched: 3. This CDR3 spans 16 amino acids. CDR3 in amino acids: CASSLGAGGSTDTQYF. The CDR3 region has the DNA TGTGCCAGCAGCTTAGGCGCGGGGGGAAGCACAGATACGCAGTATTTT.

As regards this clonotype: A much larger clone differs from this one at a single base, so this may be a read error. The chain couples TRBV7-3 to TRBJ2-7, with D perhaps matching TRBD2 (6 bases). V was clipped by 5 bases and J by 7 bases, with 24 bases between them. The CDR3 is 16 amino acids. From germline, CDR1 is SGHTA and CDR2 FQGTGA. In DNA, the CDR3 is TGTGCCAGCAGCCTTTTAGCCGGGAGTGCCTACAATGAGCAGTACTTC. Its protein product is CASSLLAGSAYNEQYF.

This clonotype was detected only a few times. The chain is built from TRBV7-2 and TRBJ2-4; 10 nucleotides agree with TRBD2. The DNA end favors TRBJ2-7, so the J call may be wrong. The CDR3 covers 15 residues. Germline V gene data show CDR1 as SGHTA and CDR2 as FQGNSA. In DNA, the CDR3 is TGTGCCAGCAGCTTAACTCTAGCGGGAGCTTACGAGCAGTACTTC. Protein: CASSLTLAGAYEQYF.

This clonotype was seen a single time. The rearrangement links TRBV7-9 to TRBJ2-1; TRBD1 matches 8 bases. The end of the DNA is better explained by TRBJ2-5, so the J call may be wrong. Per germline, CDR1 SEHNR and CDR2 FQNEAQ (reference sequence). CDR3 length: 15 amino acids. As DNA, the CDR3 is TGTGCCAGCAGCTTAGGACAGGGGAAGCGAGAGACCCAGTACTTC. Its translation: CASSLGQGKRETQYF.

This clonotype was counted a single time. The V gene is TRBV18, the J gene TRBJ2-1, with D tentatively TRBD2 (6 bases). This CDR3 region has 14 residues. Germline values: CDR1 KGHSH, CDR2 LQKENI. V was trimmed by 9 bases and J by 5 bases, leaving 17 bases between them. In DNA, the CDR3 is TGTGCCAGTCACCGGGACTTAGCACACAATGAGCAGTTCTTC. Its translation is CASHRDLAHNEQFF.

The genes are TRBV7-2 and TRBJ2-7; D may match TRBD1 or TRBD2 (7 bases each). Per germline, CDR1 SGHTA and CDR2 FQGNSA. This CDR3 comprises 15 residues. Trimming removed 6 bases from V and 2 bases from J, with 17 bases in between. CDR3 loop: CASRKQGGGPYEQYF. CDR3 DNA: TGTGCCAGCAGAAAACAGGGAGGGGGCCCCTACGAGCAGTACTTC.

The V call is TRBV2, the J call TRBJ2-6; TRBD2 aligns across 7 bases. The germline V gene has CDR1 SNHLY and CDR2 FYNNEI. The CDR3 covers 13 residues. The CDR3 region has the DNA TGTGTCAGGCGGGGGTCTGGGGCCAACGTCCTGACTTTC. It translates to CVRRGSGANVLTF. The whole variable domain, remainder taken from reference TRBV2 and TRBJ2-6, is EPEVTQTPSHQVTQMGQEVILRCVPISNHLYFYWYRQILGQKVEFLVSFYNNEISEKSEIFDDQFSVERPDGSNFTLKIRSTKLEDSAMYFCVRRGSGANVLTFGAGSRLTVL.

The chain combines TRBV7-2 with TRBJ2-1; D is ambiguous. The length of the CDR3 is 12 residues. Germline assignment: CDR1 SGHTA and CDR2 FQGNSA. V shed 2 bases and J shed 10 bases, with 9 bases lying between them. The CDR3 spells CASSLRMHEQFF. As DNA, the CDR3 is TGTGCCAGCAGCTTAAGGATGCACGAGCAGTTCTTC.

CDR3 region: CATSDLKGVETQYF. Here the CDR3 DNA reads TGTGCCACCAGTGATTTGAAAGGGGTTGAGACCCAGTACTTC. The genes are TRBV24-1 and TRBJ2-5; the D gene is possibly TRBD1 (5 bases). Germline V gene sequence: CDR1 KGHDR, CDR2 SFDVKD. V was shortened by 0 bases and J by 5 bases, with 9 bases between the two germline ends. This CDR3 is built from 14 residues.

Within the sample, this clonotype is medium-sized. The chain recombines TRBV6-1 with TRBJ2-5, with TRBD2 matching 7 bases. V was clipped by 6 bases and J by 5 bases; unmatched bases: 9. The germline V gene has CDR1 MNHNS and CDR2 SASEGT. The CDR3 runs 14 residues. The CDR3 bases are TGTGCCAGCAGCAGACTTGGGGGGGAGGAGACCCAGTACTTC. This gives the protein CASSRLGGEETQYF.

This clonotype was observed many times. At one end, the junction sequence differs from germline, possibly due to a read error. The chain couples TRBV7-9 to TRBJ2-5; the match to TRBD1 covers 8 bases. This CDR3 spans 14 amino acids. CDR1 is SEHNR, CDR2 FQNEAQ, per germline (reference sequence). The CDR3: CASSLTGDNSPLHF. CDR3 coding DNA: TGTGCCAGCAGCCTGACAGGGGACAATTCACCCCTCCACTTC.

The chain is built from TRBV6-6 and TRBJ2-3; TRBD2 matches 14 bases. Germline CDR1 and CDR2: MNHNY and SVGAGI (reference sequence). The CDR3 has 16 residues. The V and J ends lost 6 bases and 0 bases, in that order; junction bases with no gene match: 2. This CDR3 reads CASRRTSGRSTDTQYF. As DNA, the CDR3 is TGTGCCAGCAGGAGGACTAGCGGGAGGAGCACAGATACGCAGTATTTT.

To note about this clonotype: One junction end does not reproduce the germline sequence, and a read error may be involved. The CDR3 is CASSRLAGGLMETQYF. The CDR3 nucleotides are TGTGCCAGCAGTCGACTAGCGGGTGGGCTTATGGAGACCCAGTACTTC. This chain joins TRBV10-3 and TRBJ2-5; TRBD2 agrees at 10 bases. From germline, CDR1 is ENHRY and CDR2 SYGVKD. The CDR3 is made up of 16 amino acids.

This chain links TRBV7-2 with TRBJ2-4; D ambiguous. The V gene's germline CDR1 is SGHTA and CDR2 FQGNSA. V was clipped by 1 base and J by 13 bases, with 17 bases between them. This CDR3 contains 14 residues. Here the CDR3 reads CASSLVRGTDTQYF. CDR3 coding DNA: TGTGCCAGCAGCTTAGTGCGTGGCACAGATACGCAGTACTTC.

The chain employs TRBV7-9 and TRBJ2-5, with 11 bases matching TRBD2. The V gene's germline CDR1 is SEHNR and CDR2 FQNEAQ (reference sequence). With 8 bases clipped from V and 11 bases from J, the junction kept 19 bases outside the gene matches. The CDR3 runs 16 residues. This chain's CDR3 is CASAPDSGGGNNEQYF. CDR3 coding DNA: TGTGCCAGCGCCCCGGATAGCGGGGGGGGAAACAATGAGCAGTACTTC.

This chain links TRBV7-2 with TRBJ2-7, with no clear D. Per the germline V gene, CDR1 is SGHTA and CDR2 is FQGNSA. The ends were cut back, 1 base at V and 3 bases at J, with 10 bases in the middle. The CDR3 consists of 14 residues. In DNA form, the CDR3 reads TGTGCCAGCAGCTTAGTAATAGGGCTCTACGAGCAGTACTTC. Protein product: CASSLVIGLYEQYF.

The V gene is TRBV28, the J gene TRBJ2-2; the D gene is possibly TRBD2 (6 bases). This CDR3 has 13 amino acids. Germline V gives CDR1 MDHEN, CDR2 SYDVKM. V gave up 3 bases and J gave up 7 bases, with 9 bases separating them. DNA for the CDR3: TGTGCCAGCAGTTTGGGGGGAGGCGGGGAGCTGTTTTTT. Protein product: CASSLGGGGELFF.

The table lists this clonotype with many counts. The genes are TRBV6-1 and TRBJ2-1; possible D gene TRBD2, 6 bases. Trimming removed 5 bases at V and 4 bases at J, with 15 bases between. CDR3 length: 15 amino acids. CDR1 is MNHNS and CDR2 is SASEGT in the germline V gene. The chain's CDR3 is CASSSPSEGYNEQFF. The DNA for the CDR3 is TGTGCCAGCAGTTCCCCTTCGGAGGGATACAATGAGCAGTTCTTC.

This clonotype has just a few counts. The rearrangement links TRBV7-6 to TRBJ2-4; D is ambiguous. This CDR3 is 14 amino acids long. The V gene lost 5 bases and the J gene lost 9 bases, with 17 bases spanning the gap. CDR1 and CDR2 from the germline V gene are SGHVS and FNYEAQ. CDR3 protein: CASSPGLPLGIQYF. Written as DNA, the CDR3 is TGTGCCAGCAGCCCGGGTTTGCCTTTGGGCATTCAGTACTTC. Full variable domain (remainder filled in from reference TRBV7-6 and TRBJ2-4): GAGVSQSPRYKVTKRGQDVALRCDPISGHVSLYWYRQALGQGPEFLTYFNYEAQQDKSGLPNDRFSAERPEGSISTLTIQRTEQRDSAMYRCASSPGLPLGIQYFGAGTRLSVL.

The chain combines TRBV7-4 with TRBJ2-2, with no clear D. The CDR3 covers 12 residues. CDR1 SGHVT and CDR2 SQSDAQ come from the germline V gene. Between the trimmed V and J ends, which lost 5 bases and 2 bases, there was a span of 3 bases. For the CDR3, the DNA is TGTGCCAGCAGCCGTAACACCGGGGAGCTGTTTTTT. Amino acids: CASSRNTGELFF.

This clonotype was recorded only once. This chain links TRBV11-2 with TRBJ2-5; 9 bases agree with TRBD1. The J call could be wrong; TRBJ2-7 is a better fit for the DNA end. The germline V gene has CDR1 SGHAT and CDR2 FQNNGV. The CDR3 consists of 16 residues. CDR3 in amino acids: CASSFRQGVSSYEQYF. The CDR3, as DNA: TGTGCCAGCAGCTTCCGACAGGGGGTGTCGTCCTACGAGCAGTACTTC.

The V gene is TRBV6-2 or TRBV6-3, the J gene TRBJ2-6, with D possibly TRBD2 on 6 matching bases. The J call may be faulty, since TRBJ2-5 better matches the DNA end. The CDR3 totals 15 residues. CDR1 and CDR2 (germline): MNHEY, SVGEGT. CDR3 protein: CASSDEGLLQETQYF. The CDR3 nucleotides read TGTGCCAGCAGTGACGAAGGACTACTTCAAGAGACCCAGTACTTC.